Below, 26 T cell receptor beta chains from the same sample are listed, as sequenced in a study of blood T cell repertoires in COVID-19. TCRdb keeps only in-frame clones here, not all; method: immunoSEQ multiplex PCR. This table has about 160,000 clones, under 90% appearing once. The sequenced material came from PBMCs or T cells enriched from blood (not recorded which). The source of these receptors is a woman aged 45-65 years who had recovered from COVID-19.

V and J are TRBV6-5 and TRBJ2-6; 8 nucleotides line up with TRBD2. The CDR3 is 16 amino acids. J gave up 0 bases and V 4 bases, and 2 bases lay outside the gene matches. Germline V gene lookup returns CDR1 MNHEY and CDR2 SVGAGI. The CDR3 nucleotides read TGTGCCAGCAGTTCCGGACTAGCCTCTGGGGCCAACGTCCTGACTTTC. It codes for CASSSGLASGANVLTF.

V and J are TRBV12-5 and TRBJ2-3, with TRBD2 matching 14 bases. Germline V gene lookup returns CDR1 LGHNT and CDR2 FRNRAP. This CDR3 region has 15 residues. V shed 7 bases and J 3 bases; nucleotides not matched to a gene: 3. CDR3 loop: CASAGLAGVTDTQYF. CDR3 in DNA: TGTGCTAGTGCGGGACTAGCGGGGGTGACAGATACGCAGTATTTT.

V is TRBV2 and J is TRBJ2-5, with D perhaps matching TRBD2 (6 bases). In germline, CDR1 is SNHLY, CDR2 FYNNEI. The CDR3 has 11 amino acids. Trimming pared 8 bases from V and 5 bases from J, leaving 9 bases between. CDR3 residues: CASRGGETQYF. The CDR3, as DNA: TGTGCCAGCCGTGGAGGGGAGACCCAGTACTTC. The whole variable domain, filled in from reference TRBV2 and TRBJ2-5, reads EPEVTQTPSHQVTQMGQEVILRCVPISNHLYFYWYRQILGQKVEFLVSFYNNEISEKSEIFDDQFSVERPDGSNFTLKIRSTKLEDSAMYFCASRGGETQYFGPGTRLLVL.

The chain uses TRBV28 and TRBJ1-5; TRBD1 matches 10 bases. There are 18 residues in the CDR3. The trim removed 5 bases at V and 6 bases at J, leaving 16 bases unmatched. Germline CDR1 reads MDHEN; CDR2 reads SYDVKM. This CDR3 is CASSPPIRDRGLVQPQHF. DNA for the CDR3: TGTGCCAGCAGTCCACCTATAAGAGACAGGGGGCTCGTTCAGCCCCAGCATTTT.

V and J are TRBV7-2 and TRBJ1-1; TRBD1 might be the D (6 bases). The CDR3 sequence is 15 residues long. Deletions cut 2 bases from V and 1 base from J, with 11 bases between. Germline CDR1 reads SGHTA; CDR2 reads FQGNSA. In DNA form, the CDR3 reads TGTGCCAGCAGCTTATCGGGAGGGGGGAACACTGAAGCTTTCTTT. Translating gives CASSLSGGGNTEAFF.

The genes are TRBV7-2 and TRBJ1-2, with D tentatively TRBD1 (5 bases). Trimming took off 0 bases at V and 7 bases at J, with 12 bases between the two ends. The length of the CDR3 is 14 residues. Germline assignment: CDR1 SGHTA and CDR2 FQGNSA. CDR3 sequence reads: CASSLARQGSGYTF. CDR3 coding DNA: TGTGCCAGCAGCTTAGCACGGCAGGGAAGTGGCTACACCTTC. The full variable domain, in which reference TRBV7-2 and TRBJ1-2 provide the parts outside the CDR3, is GAGVSQSPSNKVTEKGKDVELRCDPISGHTALYWYRQSLGQGLEFLIYFQGNSAPDKSGLPSDRFSAERTGGSVSTLTIQRTQQEDSAVYLCASSLARQGSGYTFGSGTRLTVV.

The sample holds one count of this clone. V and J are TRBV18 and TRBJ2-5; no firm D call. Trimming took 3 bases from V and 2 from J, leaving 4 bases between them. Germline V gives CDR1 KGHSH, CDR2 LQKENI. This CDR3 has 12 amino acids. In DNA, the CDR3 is TGTGCCAGCTCACCGCGACAAGAGACCCAGTACTTC. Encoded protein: CASSPRQETQYF.

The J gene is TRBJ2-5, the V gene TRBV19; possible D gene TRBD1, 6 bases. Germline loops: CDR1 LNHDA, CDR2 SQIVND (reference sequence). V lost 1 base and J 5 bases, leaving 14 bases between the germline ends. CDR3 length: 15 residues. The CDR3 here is CASSIARGPHETQYF. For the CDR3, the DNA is TGTGCCAGTAGTATAGCCAGGGGCCCACATGAGACCCAGTACTTC. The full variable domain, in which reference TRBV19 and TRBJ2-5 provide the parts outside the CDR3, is DGGITQSPKYLFRKEGQNVTLSCEQNLNHDAMYWYRQDPGQGLRLIYYSQIVNDFQKGDIAEGYSVSREKKESFPLTVTSAQKNPTAFYLCASSIARGPHETQYFGPGTRLLVL.

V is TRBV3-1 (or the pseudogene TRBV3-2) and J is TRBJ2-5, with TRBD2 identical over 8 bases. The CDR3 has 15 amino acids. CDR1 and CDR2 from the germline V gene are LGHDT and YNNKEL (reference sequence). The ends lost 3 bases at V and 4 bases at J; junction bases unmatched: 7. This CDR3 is CASSQQWAGGETQYF. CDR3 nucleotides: TGTGCCAGCAGCCAGCAATGGGCGGGAGGAGAGACCCAGTACTTC.

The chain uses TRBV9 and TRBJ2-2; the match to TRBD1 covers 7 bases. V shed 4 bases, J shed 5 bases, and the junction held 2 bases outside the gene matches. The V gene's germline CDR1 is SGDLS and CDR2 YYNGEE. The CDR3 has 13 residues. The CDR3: CASSLQGTGELFF. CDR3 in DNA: TGTGCCAGCAGCTTACAGGGGACCGGGGAGCTGTTTTTT.

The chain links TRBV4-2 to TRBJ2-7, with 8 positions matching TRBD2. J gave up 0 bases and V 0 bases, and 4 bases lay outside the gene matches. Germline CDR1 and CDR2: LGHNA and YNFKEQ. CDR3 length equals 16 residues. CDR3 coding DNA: TGTGCCAGCAGCCAAGACAGCGGGGGCTACTCCTACGAGCAGTACTTC. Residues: CASSQDSGGYSYEQYF.

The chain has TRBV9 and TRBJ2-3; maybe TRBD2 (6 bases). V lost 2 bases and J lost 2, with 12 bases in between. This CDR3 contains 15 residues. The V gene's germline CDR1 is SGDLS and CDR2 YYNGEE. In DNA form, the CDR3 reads TGTGCCAGCAGCGTTCTAGGGGACTCCACAGATACGCAGTATTTT. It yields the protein CASSVLGDSTDTQYF.

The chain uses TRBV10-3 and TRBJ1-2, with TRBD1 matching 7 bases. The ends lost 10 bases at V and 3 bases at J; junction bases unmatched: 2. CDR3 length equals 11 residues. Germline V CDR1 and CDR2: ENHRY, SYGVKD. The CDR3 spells CATTGYYGYTF. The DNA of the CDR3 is TGTGCCACGACAGGGTACTATGGCTACACCTTC.

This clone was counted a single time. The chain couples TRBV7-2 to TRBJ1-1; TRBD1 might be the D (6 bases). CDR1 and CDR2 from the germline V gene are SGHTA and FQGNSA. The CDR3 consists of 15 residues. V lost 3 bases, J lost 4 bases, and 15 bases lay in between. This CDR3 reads CASSFKTGLGTEAFF. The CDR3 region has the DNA TGTGCCAGCAGCTTCAAAACAGGGCTGGGCACTGAAGCTTTCTTT.

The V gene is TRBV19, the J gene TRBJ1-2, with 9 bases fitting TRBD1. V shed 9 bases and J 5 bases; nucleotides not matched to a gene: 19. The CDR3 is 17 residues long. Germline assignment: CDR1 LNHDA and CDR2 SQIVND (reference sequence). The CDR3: CASHPGGRTGGAYGYTF. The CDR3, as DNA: TGTGCCAGCCACCCGGGGGGGCGAACAGGGGGCGCTTATGGCTACACCTTC. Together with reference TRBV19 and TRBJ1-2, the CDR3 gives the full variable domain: DGGITQSPKYLFRKEGQNVTLSCEQNLNHDAMYWYRQDPGQGLRLIYYSQIVNDFQKGDIAEGYSVSREKKESFPLTVTSAQKNPTAFYLCASHPGGRTGGAYGYTFGSGTRLTVV.

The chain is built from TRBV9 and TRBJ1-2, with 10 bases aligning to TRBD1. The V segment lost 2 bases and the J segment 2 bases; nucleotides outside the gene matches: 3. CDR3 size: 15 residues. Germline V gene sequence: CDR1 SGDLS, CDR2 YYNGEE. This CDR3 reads CASSVKGQGNYGYTF. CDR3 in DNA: TGTGCCAGCAGCGTGAAGGGACAGGGGAACTATGGCTACACCTTC.

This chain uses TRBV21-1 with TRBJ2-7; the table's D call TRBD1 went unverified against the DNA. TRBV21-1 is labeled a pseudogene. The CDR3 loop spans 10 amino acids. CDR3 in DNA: TGTGCCAGCAGCAATGAGACAGGGTACTTC. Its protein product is CASSNETGYF.

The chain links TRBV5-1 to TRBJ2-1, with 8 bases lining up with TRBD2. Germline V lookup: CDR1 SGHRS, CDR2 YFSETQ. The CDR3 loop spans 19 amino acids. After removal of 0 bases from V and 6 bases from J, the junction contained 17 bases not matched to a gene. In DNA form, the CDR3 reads TGCGCCAGCAGCTTGGCAGGGCTAAGCGGGAGTAACGCACGCAATGAGCAGTTCTTC. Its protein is CASSLAGLSGSNARNEQFF. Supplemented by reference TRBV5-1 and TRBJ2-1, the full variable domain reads KAGVTQTPRYLIKTRGQQVTLSCSPISGHRSVSWYQQTPGQGLQFLFEYFSETQRNKGNFPGRFSGRQFSNSRSEMNVSTLELGDSALYLCASSLAGLSGSNARNEQFFGPGTRLTVL.

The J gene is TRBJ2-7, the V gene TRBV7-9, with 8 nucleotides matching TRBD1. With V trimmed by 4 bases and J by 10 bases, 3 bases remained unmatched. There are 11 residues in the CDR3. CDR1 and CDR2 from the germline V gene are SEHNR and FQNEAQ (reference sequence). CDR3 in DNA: TGTGCCAGCAGCTCCAGGGGGCCACAGTACTTC. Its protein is CASSSRGPQYF.

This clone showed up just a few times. The CDR3 here is CASSPRTRKSGYTF. CDR3 nucleotide sequence: TGTGCCAGCAGCCCCCGAACCAGGAAGAGTGGCTACACCTTC. This sequence joins TRBV7-2 and TRBJ1-2; D remains unclear. V gave up 5 bases and J gave up 7 bases, with 17 bases separating them. The V gene's germline CDR1 is SGHTA and CDR2 FQGNSA. The CDR3 loop spans 14 amino acids.

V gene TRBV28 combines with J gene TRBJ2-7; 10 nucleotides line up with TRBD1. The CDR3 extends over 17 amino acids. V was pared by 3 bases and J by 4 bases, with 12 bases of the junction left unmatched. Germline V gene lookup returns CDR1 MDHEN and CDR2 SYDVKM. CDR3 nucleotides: TGTGCCAGCAGTTTGTTTGGTCTGGGACAGGGGACTTACGAGCAGTACTTC. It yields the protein CASSLFGLGQGTYEQYF.

CDR3 loop: CASRPGTGANTEAFF. CDR3 bases: TGTGCCAGTCGTCCCGGGACAGGGGCGAACACTGAAGCTTTCTTT. The chain uses TRBV18 and TRBJ1-1; TRBD1 agrees at 10 bases. The V segment lost 9 bases and the J segment 1 base; nucleotides outside the gene matches: 8. Germline V CDR1 and CDR2: KGHSH, LQKENI. This CDR3 contains 15 residues.

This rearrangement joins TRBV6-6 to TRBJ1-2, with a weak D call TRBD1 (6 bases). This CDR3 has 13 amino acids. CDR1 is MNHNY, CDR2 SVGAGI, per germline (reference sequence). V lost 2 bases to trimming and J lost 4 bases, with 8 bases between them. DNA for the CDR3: TGTGCCAGCAGTTACGGACAGTCCTATGGCTACACCTTC. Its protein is CASSYGQSYGYTF.

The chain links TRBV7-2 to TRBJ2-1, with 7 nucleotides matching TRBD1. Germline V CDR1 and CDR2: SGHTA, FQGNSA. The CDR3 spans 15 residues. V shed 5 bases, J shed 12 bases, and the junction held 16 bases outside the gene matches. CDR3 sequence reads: CASSGIGTVPSGQFF. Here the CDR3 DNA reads TGTGCCAGCAGCGGTATTGGGACAGTCCCCTCTGGGCAGTTCTTC.

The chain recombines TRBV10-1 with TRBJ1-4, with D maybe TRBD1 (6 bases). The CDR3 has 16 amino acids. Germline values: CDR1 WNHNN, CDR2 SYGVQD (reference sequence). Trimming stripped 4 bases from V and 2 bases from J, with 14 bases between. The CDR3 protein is CASSGTNRATNEKLFF. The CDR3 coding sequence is TGCGCCAGCAGTGGGACGAACAGGGCTACTAATGAAAAACTGTTTTTT.

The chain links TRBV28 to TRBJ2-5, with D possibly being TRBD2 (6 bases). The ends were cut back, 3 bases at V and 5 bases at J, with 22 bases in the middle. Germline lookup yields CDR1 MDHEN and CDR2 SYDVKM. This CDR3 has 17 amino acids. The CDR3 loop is CASSLFLEGRSEETQYF. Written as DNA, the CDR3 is TGTGCCAGCAGTTTGTTCTTGGAGGGACGATCGGAGGAGACCCAGTACTTC.